This passage covers 4 T cell receptor beta chains from one sample sequenced in a study of shared clonotypes between healthy human individuals. Sequencing used immunoSEQ multiplex PCR; TCRdb keeps in-frame clones, though not all of them. The data hold 550,000 to 850,000 clones, with about 74% observed a single time. Source material: memory CD4+ T cells sorted from blood. The subset is: CD45RA-negative fraction. Receptors were obtained from a woman younger than 45 in good health.

The chain combines TRBV10-3 with TRBJ2-7, with TRBD2 identical over 11 bases. The length of the CDR3 is 14 residues. In germline, CDR1 is ENHRY, CDR2 SYGVKD. The trim removed 4 bases at V and 6 bases at J, leaving 5 bases unmatched. The CDR3 DNA reads as TGTGCCATCAGTGCCCTAGCGGGAGGCTCCGAGCAGTACTTC. Protein sequence: CAISALAGGSEQYF.

The V call is TRBV2, the J call TRBJ2-7; D is uncertain. V shed 4 bases and J shed 7 bases, with 17 bases lying between them. In germline, CDR1 is SNHLY, CDR2 FYNNEI. This CDR3 contains 14 residues. In DNA, the CDR3 is TGTGCCAGCAGTGTCTCTCTTCAGATTCGGGAGCAGTACTTC. Translation gives CASSVSLQIREQYF.

V is TRBV6-4 and J is TRBJ1-2; unclear D gene. The CDR3 has 15 residues. The V end lost 0 bases, the J end lost 3 bases, and 11 bases lay between the germline ends. The germline V gene encodes CDR1 MRHNA and CDR2 SNTAGT. The CDR3 here is CASSDSGRVDYGYTF. In DNA, the CDR3 is TGTGCCAGCAGTGACTCGGGGAGGGTGGACTATGGCTACACCTTC.

A few counts support this clone. The V call is TRBV11-3, the J call TRBJ2-1; D is possibly TRBD2 (5 bases). Germline V CDR1 and CDR2: SGHNT, YENEEA. The CDR3 is 13 amino acids. Trimming cost V 5 bases and J 1 base, with 6 bases left between them. CDR3 coding DNA: TGTGCCAGCAGCGAGGGATCCTACAATGAGCAGTTCTTC. It codes for CASSEGSYNEQFF.